This T cell receptor beta chain was retrieved from a study of vaccination and CD4 T cells after COVID-19 (dated by TCRdb to 2021 to 2024). For the study in its entirety: Six males and four females were included in the convalescent cohort, with two Hispanic individuals, seven Caucasians, two Asians and one multiracial person represented. Participants received two doses of either the Pfizer-BioNTech BNT162b2 vaccine (n=8) or the Moderna mRNA-1273 vaccine (n=2). Post-COVID blood samples were collected from convalescent patients a median of around 100 days after diagnosis, with a range of roughly 30 to 161 days. The time from the second vaccine dose to post-vaccine blood sampling had a median of roughly 79 days and ranged from roughly 13 to 241 days. Overlapping spike peptide pools from SARS-CoV-2 and from the common cold coronaviruses HCoV-NL63, HCoV-OC43 and HCoV-229E were used as culture stimuli. In control cultures, a CEFX viral epitope pool was used as positive control, an HIV-1 Nef peptide pool was used as negative control, or no peptide was added. In nine to eleven COVID-19 convalescent patients and several infection-naive healthy vaccine recipients, researchers compared the spike-specific CD4+ TCR repertoire from before mRNA vaccination with the repertoire from after.

In the paper's terms, the treatment or condition label means: roughly 11-day PBMC culture with coronavirus spike peptide pools or control peptides (ViraFEST assay). To expand antigen-specific T cells with peptide pools and then pick out the expanded clonotypes through TCR sequencing, the study relied on the ViraFEST assay. The absence of prior SARS-CoV-2 infection in healthy vaccine recipients was confirmed by negative nucleocapsid antibody tests before and after vaccination. PBMCs were cultured at under 2.5 million per well in IMDM supplemented with approximately 5% human AB serum and about 9.5 IU/ml IL-2, with approximately 10 ug/ml peptide pools added. On days 3 and 7, half of the culture medium was replaced with fresh IL-2-containing medium. After 10 to 11 days of culture, CD4+ T cells were isolated by negative selection with the EasySep CD4+ T cell isolation kit. Ficoll-Paque Plus gradient centrifugation was used to isolate PBMCs from whole blood, and the isolated PBMCs were then either used fresh or cryopreserved at -140C. Triplicate wells were generally used for each culture condition.

Summary of the overall study and its limitations: In convalescent patients, a median about 86% of post-vaccine SARS-CoV-2-reactive clones were detected only after vaccination, and vaccine-specific priming was suggested by this finding. The number of convalescent patients in the study was relatively small, and the study did not examine early timepoints following natural infection. Although the median number of SARS-CoV-2-reactive clonotypes went up from around 20 after infection to 38 after vaccination, the increase was not significant. Of the vaccine-specific clones found in convalescent patients, nearly all (304 of 307) were mono-reactive for SARS-CoV-2 spike instead of being cross-reactive with common cold coronaviruses.

From the germline V gene, CDR1 is SGHVS and CDR2 is FQNEAQ. Ends trimmed: V by 2 bases, J by 5 bases; bases unmatched to a gene: 6. The CDR3 holds 16 amino acids from the cysteine to the phenylalanine. The retained sequence is limited to the CDR3, 48 bases, with the frame set at the first base. Regarding this clonotype: The antigen it binds to is not known. Base qualities are not at hand, and no much larger clone is one base apart.

The library relied on PCR. DNA from cultured CD4+ T cells underwent TCR sequencing with the Oncomine TCR Beta short-read assay at the Johns Hopkins FTIC core. Genomic DNA was extracted from the cultured CD4+ T cells with the QIAamp micro DNA kit. Oncomine TCR Beta libraries from cultured CD4+ T cells were pooled with unique dual indexes and sequenced on an Illumina iSeq 100. As for the original processing: Non-productive sequences were removed, and CDR3s that did not start with C, did not end with F or W, or were shorter than 7 amino acids were discarded. The MANAFEST web application was used to identify antigen-specific clonotypes by comparing peptide-stimulated wells against reference wells and other culture wells. Positive clones required FDR below 0.05, an odds ratio above 5, and productive frequency above 0.1% in at least two of three replicate wells. A clonotype counted as cross-reactive if it showed significant expansion both in the SARS-CoV-2 spike wells and in at least one common cold coronavirus spike condition. Similarity between CDR3 sequences was evaluated in R version 3.6.1 using Levenshtein distances (stringdist) and unrooted phylogenetic trees (ape). The public reads were quality trimmed at Q25 with fastp and then assembled into clones with MiXCR by TCRdb, keeping productive beta chains. Rows with one shared CDR3 protein collapse into an entry with the most common genes and DNA. V and J calls and clone size were set by TCRdb, not the authors. The sample table holds approximately 15,000 distinct CDR3 sequences, of which 78% were seen once. The ten top clones hold nearly 10% of the sample.

The rearrangement combines TRBV7-8 with TRBJ2-3; the central 11 bases match TRBD2. Specimen: CD4+ T cells from blood, cultured in vitro, collected after SARS-CoV-2 vaccination. This TCR came from a human donor who received a COVID-19 vaccine. The CDR3 reads as follows: CASSLPRLAGKDTQYF. In nucleotide form, the sequence is TGTGCCAGCAGCTTACCCCGACTAGCGGGGAAAGATACGCAGTATTTT.